The clone carrying this T cell receptor beta chain was counted a few times. The target antigen is unknown. Deletions cut 5 bases from V and 5 bases from J, with 12 bases between. CDR3 length: 13 residues. Per germline, CDR1 KGHSY and CDR2 FQNENV. The sample originates from a study of T cells in localized non-small cell lung cancer. Profiled with immunoSEQ multiplex PCR; TCRdb holds only in-frame clones, not every one. The repertoire holds approximately 40,000 clones, with 70% to 90% as singletons. Notes on the study in general: An association was observed between higher blood T cell density and longer overall survival. It remains possible that heterogeneity exists, since only one tumor region was sequenced.

The gene calls are TRBV16 and TRBJ2-5, with unresolved D. This receptor was identified in a man aged 18-49 years with stage I lung adenocarcinoma. The sample consisted of peripheral blood, taken before any cancer treatment. The CDR3 coding sequence is TGTGCCAGCAGCTTGAAACCCCCGGAGACCCAGTACTTC. Protein: CASSLKPPETQYF.